The sequence of this TCR beta chain was determined in a study of molecular identifiers for immune sequencing clone quantification. V was shortened by 3 bases and J by 0 bases, with 14 bases between the two germline ends. This CDR3 is 16 amino acids long. Germline lookup yields CDR1 MNHNY and CDR2 SVGAGI (reference sequence). TCRdb called the PCR reads again in MiXCR, with one record for every CDR3 protein. This sample has about 500,000 distinct CDR3 sequences; roughly a fifth occur once, and the top ten carry more than 0.8%. The table lists this clonotype with many counts. The sample was naive CD8+ T cells from blood, with Jurkat cell RNA spiked in. The subset: FACS-sorted CD8+CD4-CCR7+CD45RA+ naive T cells. The TCR originated in a human donor in good health. Some libraries in this study had Jurkat cell RNA spiked in. V gene TRBV6-6 combines with J gene TRBJ1-2; possibly TRBD1 for D (5 bases). CDR3 nucleotide sequence: TGTGCCAGCAGTTATTCAGGGACGACCCCTAACTATGGCTACACCTTC. Translated, it gives CASSYSGTTPNYGYTF.